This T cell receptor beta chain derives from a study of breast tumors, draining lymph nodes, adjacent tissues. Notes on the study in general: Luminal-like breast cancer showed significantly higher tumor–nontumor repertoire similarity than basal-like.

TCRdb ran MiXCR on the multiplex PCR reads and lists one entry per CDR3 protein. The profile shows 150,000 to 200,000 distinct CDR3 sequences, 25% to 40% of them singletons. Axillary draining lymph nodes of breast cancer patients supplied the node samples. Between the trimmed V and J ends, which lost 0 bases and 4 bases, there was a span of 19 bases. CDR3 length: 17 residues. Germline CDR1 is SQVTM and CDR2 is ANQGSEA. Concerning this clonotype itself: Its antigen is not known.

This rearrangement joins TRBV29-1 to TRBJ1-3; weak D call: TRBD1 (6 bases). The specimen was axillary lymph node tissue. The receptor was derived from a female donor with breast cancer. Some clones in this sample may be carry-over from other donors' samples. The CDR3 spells CSVEDPGTRLEGNTIYF. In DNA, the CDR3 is TGCAGCGTTGAAGATCCCGGGACAAGACTTGAAGGAAACACCATATATTTT.